This T cell receptor beta chain was recorded in a study of shared clonotypes between healthy human individuals. This table comes from immunoSEQ multiplex PCR, and its TCRdb copy is limited to in-frame clones, with some not included. Of about 1.5 million clones listed, approximately 98% are singletons. Material for sequencing was naive CD4+ T cells sorted from blood. Subset defined: CD45RA+ positively selected. The clonotype originates from a man aged 30-40 years in good health.

CDR3 in DNA: TGTGCCAGCAGTTTATATCTTGATAGCAATCAGCCCCAGCATTTT. It translates to CASSLYLDSNQPQHF. This chain connects TRBV27 to TRBJ1-5; no firm D call. This CDR3 spans 15 amino acids. The germline V gene has CDR1 MNHEY and CDR2 SMNVEV (reference sequence). V was pared by 1 base and J by 0 bases, with 7 bases between.